Listed below are T cell receptor beta chains from one sample, sequenced in a study of blood T cell repertoires in COVID-19. The data were produced by immunoSEQ multiplex PCR, yet TCRdb's version contains in-frame clones alone and is incomplete. The sample holds 150,000 to 200,000 clones, roughly 85% seen once. The specimen sequenced was peripheral blood. Receptors originate from a human donor with acute or convalescent COVID-19. The donor label of this sample is uncertain. Both conserved end residues are part of each CDR3. Fields, in order: clone size, V gene, D gene, J gene, CDR3 protein, CDR3 DNA. D genes are given only for firm matches. Rows may omit the clone size; those that give it use once, few, many or a size class.

abundance: few; v_gene: TRBV6-1; d_gene: -; j_gene: TRBJ1-3; CDR3aa: CASSEWPGNTIYF; CDR3nt: TGTGCCAGCAGTGAATGGCCTGGAAACACCATATATTTT
abundance: -; v_gene: TRBV28; d_gene: TRBD1; j_gene: TRBJ1-6; CDR3aa: CASRGTGFNSPLHF; CDR3nt: TGTGCCAGCAGAGGGACAGGGTTCAATTCACCCCTCCACTTT
abundance: -; v_gene: TRBV6-1; d_gene: -; j_gene: TRBJ1-6; CDR3aa: CASSETTHTTF; CDR3nt: TGTGCCAGCAGTGAAACGACTCATACTACTTTT
abundance: -; v_gene: TRBV28; d_gene: -; j_gene: TRBJ1-2; CDR3aa: CASSLLGQVNYGYTF; CDR3nt: TGTGCCAGCAGCCTGCTGGGACAAGTTAACTATGGCTACACCTTC
abundance: -; v_gene: TRBV11-2; d_gene: TRBD1; j_gene: TRBJ2-1; CDR3aa: CASSLDYRGEFF; CDR3nt: TGTGCCAGCAGCTTAGACTACAGGGGAGAGTTCTTC
abundance: -; v_gene: TRBV19; d_gene: TRBD1; j_gene: TRBJ1-1; CDR3aa: CASSLGDRAGNTEAFF; CDR3nt: TGTGCCAGTAGTTTGGGGGACAGGGCGGGGAACACTGAAGCTTTCTTT
abundance: few; v_gene: TRBV5-1; d_gene: -; j_gene: TRBJ1-2; CDR3aa: CASSLPPTYVYGYTF; CDR3nt: TGCGCCAGCAGCCTCCCCCCGACTTATGTCTATGGCTACACCTTC
abundance: -; v_gene: TRBV7-8; d_gene: TRBD2; j_gene: TRBJ2-1; CDR3aa: CASSLRGSGAISSYNEQFF; CDR3nt: TGTGCCAGCAGCTTAAGGGGTAGCGGGGCGATCAGCTCCTACAATGAGCAGTTCTTC
abundance: -; v_gene: TRBV27; d_gene: -; j_gene: TRBJ1-6; CDR3aa: CASSTSAGRIRNSPLHF; CDR3nt: TGTGCCAGCAGTACCTCCGCAGGGAGGATTAGAAATTCACCCCTCCACTTT
abundance: -; v_gene: TRBV28; d_gene: -; j_gene: TRBJ1-2; CDR3aa: CASSEPRPQGSSYTF; CDR3nt: TGTGCCAGCAGCGAACCCCGTCCTCAGGGTAGCAGCTACACCTTC
abundance: -; v_gene: TRBV29-1; d_gene: TRBD1; j_gene: TRBJ2-3; CDR3aa: CSVVKKQGARGYF; CDR3nt: TGCAGCGTTGTAAAAAAACAGGGGGCGCGGGGGTATTTT
abundance: -; v_gene: TRBV7-2; d_gene: -; j_gene: TRBJ1-2; CDR3aa: CASSLGRVDYGYTF; CDR3nt: TGTGCCAGCAGCTTAGGCAGGGTAGACTATGGCTACACCTTC
abundance: -; v_gene: TRBV4-2; d_gene: TRBD1; j_gene: TRBJ2-7; CDR3aa: CASSQDSLTGRANEQYF; CDR3nt: TGTGCCAGCAGCCAAGATTCATTGACAGGGCGCGCCAACGAGCAGTACTTC
abundance: -; v_gene: TRBV4-3; d_gene: -; j_gene: TRBJ1-2; CDR3aa: CASSQEVSGGWNGYTF; CDR3nt: TGCGCCAGCAGCCAAGAGGTTTCGGGGGGTTGGAATGGCTACACCTTC
abundance: -; v_gene: TRBV30; d_gene: TRBD1; j_gene: TRBJ1-6; CDR3aa: CAWDRVESPLHF; CDR3nt: TGTGCCTGGGACAGGGTGGAATCACCCCTCCACTTT
abundance: -; v_gene: TRBV18; d_gene: -; j_gene: TRBJ2-6; CDR3aa: CASSPQGKGNSGANVLTF; CDR3nt: TGTGCCAGCTCACCACAGGGGAAGGGAAACTCTGGGGCCAACGTCCTGACTTTC
abundance: once; v_gene: TRBV14; d_gene: TRBD2; j_gene: TRBJ2-4; CDR3aa: CASSQDRGPRGEPSKNIQYF; CDR3nt: TGTGCCAGCAGCCAAGATAGGGGTCCACGGGGGGAGCCCAGCAAAAACATTCAGTACTTC
abundance: -; v_gene: TRBV2; d_gene: -; j_gene: TRBJ1-2; CDR3aa: CASSPGGRSYTF; CDR3nt: TGTGCCAGCAGTCCGGGTGGGAGGAGCTACACCTTC
abundance: -; v_gene: TRBV29-1; d_gene: TRBD1; j_gene: TRBJ1-2; CDR3aa: CSVVTGQGSGYTF; CDR3nt: TGCAGCGTTGTCACCGGACAGGGCAGTGGCTACACCTTC
abundance: once; v_gene: TRBV5-6; d_gene: -; j_gene: TRBJ1-1; CDR3aa: CASSLWGLMNTEAFF; CDR3nt: TGTGCCAGCAGCTTGTGGGGGCTAATGAACACTGAAGCTTTCTTT
abundance: -; v_gene: TRBV4-1; d_gene: TRBD1; j_gene: TRBJ2-2; CDR3aa: CASSQAGQSIDTGELFF; CDR3nt: TGCGCCAGCAGCCAAGCGGGACAGTCGATTGACACCGGGGAGCTGTTTTTT
abundance: -; v_gene: TRBV7-2; d_gene: -; j_gene: TRBJ1-1; CDR3aa: CASSLGLVNTEAFF; CDR3nt: TGTGCCAGCAGCCTCGGTTTGGTGAACACTGAAGCTTTCTTT
abundance: once; v_gene: TRBV18; d_gene: -; j_gene: TRBJ2-5; CDR3aa: CASSLSTGMETQYF; CDR3nt: TGTGCCAGCTCACTTTCGACGGGGATGGAGACCCAGTACTTC
abundance: -; v_gene: TRBV29-1; d_gene: -; j_gene: TRBJ1-1; CDR3aa: CSAGGIRNTEAFF; CDR3nt: TGCAGCGCTGGAGGGATCCGGAACACTGAAGCTTTCTTT
abundance: few; v_gene: TRBV7-9; d_gene: -; j_gene: TRBJ2-1; CDR3aa: CASRGREQFF; CDR3nt: TGTGCCAGCAGGGGCCGGGAGCAGTTCTTC
abundance: -; v_gene: TRBV19; d_gene: TRBD1; j_gene: TRBJ2-5; CDR3aa: CASSNDRVGETQYF; CDR3nt: TGTGCCAGTAGTAACGACAGGGTGGGAGAGACCCAGTACTTC
abundance: medium-sized; v_gene: TRBV2; d_gene: -; j_gene: TRBJ1-5; CDR3aa: CASIRNSNQPQHF; CDR3nt: TGTGCCAGCATCAGGAATAGCAATCAGCCCCAGCATTTT
abundance: few; v_gene: TRBV5-5; d_gene: -; j_gene: TRBJ1-2; CDR3aa: CASSPDRLVHYGYTF; CDR3nt: TGTGCCAGCAGTCCGGACAGATTGGTCCACTATGGCTACACCTTC
abundance: few; v_gene: TRBV19; d_gene: TRBD1; j_gene: TRBJ1-1; CDR3aa: CASSIGGTGGTEAFF; CDR3nt: TGTGCCAGTAGTATAGGAGGGACAGGGGGCACTGAAGCTTTCTTT
abundance: -; v_gene: TRBV5-6; d_gene: -; j_gene: TRBJ2-5; CDR3aa: CASSLSSGETQYF; CDR3nt: TGTGCCAGCAGCTTGAGTTCAGGAGAGACCCAGTACTTC
abundance: -; v_gene: TRBV4-1; d_gene: -; j_gene: TRBJ1-2; CDR3aa: CASSLQPLDGAGGAVYGYTF; CDR3nt: TGCGCCAGCAGCCTACAACCCCTCGACGGGGCGGGGGGCGCGGTCTATGGCTACACCTTC
abundance: once; v_gene: TRBV5-1; d_gene: TRBD1; j_gene: TRBJ2-3; CDR3aa: CASSNKQGSDTQYF; CDR3nt: TGCGCCAGCAGCAATAAACAGGGGTCAGATACGCAGTATTTT
abundance: -; v_gene: TRBV6-5; d_gene: -; j_gene: TRBJ1-5; CDR3aa: CASSYFETHRNQPQHF; CDR3nt: TGTGCCAGCAGTTACTTCGAGACACATCGGAATCAGCCCCAGCATTTT
abundance: -; v_gene: TRBV18; d_gene: -; j_gene: TRBJ2-1; CDR3aa: CASSPPFGQVGGGIEQFF; CDR3nt: TGTGCCAGCTCACCCCCATTCGGACAGGTGGGAGGAGGAATTGAGCAGTTCTTC
abundance: -; v_gene: TRBV6-5; d_gene: -; j_gene: TRBJ1-3; CDR3aa: CASRLGHNSGNTIYF; CDR3nt: TGTGCCAGCAGACTCGGACATAACTCTGGAAACACCATATATTTT
abundance: -; v_gene: TRBV19; d_gene: -; j_gene: TRBJ1-5; CDR3aa: CASSSGGYSNQPQHF; CDR3nt: TGTGCCAGTAGTAGTGGGGGCTATAGCAATCAGCCCCAGCATTTT
abundance: once; v_gene: TRBV5-1; d_gene: TRBD2; j_gene: TRBJ2-1; CDR3aa: CASSLGTGGHYNEQFF; CDR3nt: TGCGCCAGCAGCTTGGGTACGGGGGGGCACTACAATGAGCAGTTCTTC
abundance: -; v_gene: TRBV13; d_gene: TRBD1; j_gene: TRBJ1-4; CDR3aa: CASSLGRGRGRGTNEKLFF; CDR3nt: TGTGCCAGCAGCTTAGGAAGGGGCAGGGGGCGCGGAACTAATGAAAAACTGTTTTTT
abundance: few; v_gene: TRBV9; d_gene: TRBD1; j_gene: TRBJ1-1; CDR3aa: CASSVGGRGDTEAFF; CDR3nt: TGTGCCAGCAGCGTAGGAGGCAGGGGGGACACTGAAGCTTTCTTT
abundance: -; v_gene: TRBV4-1; d_gene: -; j_gene: TRBJ2-3; CDR3aa: CASSHSLSGTDTQYF; CDR3nt: TGCGCCAGCAGCCATAGCCTCTCGGGCACAGATACGCAGTATTTT
abundance: -; v_gene: TRBV18; d_gene: TRBD2; j_gene: TRBJ2-7; CDR3aa: CASSPRGLAGDEQYF; CDR3nt: TGTGCCAGCTCACCCAGAGGACTAGCGGGGGACGAGCAGTACTTC
abundance: -; v_gene: TRBV7-3; d_gene: TRBD2; j_gene: TRBJ2-1; CDR3aa: CASSFISGGAYNEQFF; CDR3nt: TGTGCCAGCAGCTTCATCAGCGGGGGGGCCTACAATGAGCAGTTCTTC
abundance: once; v_gene: TRBV18; d_gene: TRBD1; j_gene: TRBJ1-1; CDR3aa: CASSFYRDRVGSTEAFF; CDR3nt: TGTGCCAGCTCCTTTTACCGGGACAGGGTGGGGAGCACTGAAGCTTTCTTT
abundance: -; v_gene: TRBV6-4; d_gene: -; j_gene: TRBJ1-1; CDR3aa: CASSDSGLGAGEAFF; CDR3nt: TGTGCCAGCAGTGACTCGGGGTTAGGGGCAGGGGAAGCTTTCTTT
abundance: -; v_gene: TRBV27; d_gene: TRBD2; j_gene: TRBJ2-5; CDR3aa: CASSRKGGDYIYPVYF; CDR3nt: TGTGCCAGCAGCCGGAAGGGAGGGGACTATATTTATCCTGTCTACTTC
abundance: -; v_gene: TRBV19; d_gene: -; j_gene: TRBJ1-5; CDR3aa: CASSIARDQPQHF; CDR3nt: TGTGCCAGTAGTATAGCACGGGATCAGCCCCAGCATTTT
abundance: -; v_gene: TRBV15; d_gene: -; j_gene: TRBJ1-4; CDR3aa: CATTQGLINEKLFF; CDR3nt: TGTGCCACAACCCAGGGGCTAATTAATGAAAAACTGTTTTTT
abundance: -; v_gene: TRBV30; d_gene: -; j_gene: TRBJ1-2; CDR3aa: CAWSVPSLRLSYGYTF; CDR3nt: TGTGCCTGGAGTGTCCCCTCCCTCCGTCTCAGCTATGGCTACACCTTC
abundance: -; v_gene: TRBV7-9; d_gene: TRBD1; j_gene: TRBJ2-7; CDR3aa: CASSLGTGVNEQYF; CDR3nt: TGTGCCAGCAGCCTTGGGACAGGGGTTAACGAGCAGTACTTC
abundance: -; v_gene: TRBV10-3; d_gene: TRBD1; j_gene: TRBJ1-5; CDR3aa: CAIMGDRGQPQHF; CDR3nt: TGTGCCATCATGGGGGACAGGGGTCAGCCCCAGCATTTT
abundance: -; v_gene: TRBV5-1; d_gene: TRBD1; j_gene: TRBJ2-1; CDR3aa: CASSPRQGSSYNEQFF; CDR3nt: TGCGCCAGCAGCCCCCGACAGGGAAGCTCCTACAATGAGCAGTTCTTC
abundance: -; v_gene: TRBV4-1; d_gene: -; j_gene: TRBJ1-2; CDR3aa: CASRSIGGIVNGYTF; CDR3nt: TGCGCCAGCCGCTCGATTGGGGGGATCGTCAATGGCTACACCTTC
abundance: few; v_gene: TRBV7-2; d_gene: -; j_gene: TRBJ1-5; CDR3aa: CASSLASGRDNQPQHF; CDR3nt: TGTGCCAGCAGCTTAGCTTCTGGGCGCGACAATCAGCCCCAGCATTTT
abundance: -; v_gene: TRBV7-8; d_gene: TRBD2; j_gene: TRBJ2-7; CDR3aa: CASSFRVGKRGAPYEQYF; CDR3nt: TGTGCCAGCAGCTTTCGCGTCGGAAAGCGGGGGGCTCCCTACGAGCAGTACTTC